Listed below are T cell receptor beta chains from one sample, sequenced in a study of blood T cell repertoires in COVID-19. This table comes from immunoSEQ multiplex PCR, and its TCRdb copy is limited to in-frame clones, with some not included. The sample includes fewer than 300,000 clones, more than 85% of them seen just once. Sequencing was done on a sample of peripheral blood. The receptors were gathered from a young adult with COVID-19, enrolled during active disease. CDR3s include the opening cysteine and the closing phenylalanine or tryptophan. The order of the fields is CDR3 length, V gene, J gene, clone size, D gene, CDR3 protein, CDR3 DNA. D genes are given only for firm matches. Size tells how often a clone was seen (once, few, many) or the class of an expanded clone, and some rows leave it out.

17	TRBV5-4	TRBJ2-4	.	.	CASSLHPNSREGDIQYF	TGTGCCAGCAGCCTTCATCCGAACAGCCGCGAGGGGGACATTCAGTACTTC
12	TRBV15	TRBJ2-7	.	.	CATSISGYEQYF	TGTGCCACCAGCATTAGCGGCTACGAGCAGTACTTC
13	TRBV25-1	TRBJ1-2	.	.	CASSDYAYYGYTF	TGTGCCAGCAGTGACTATGCGTACTATGGCTACACCTTC
15	TRBV5-6	TRBJ1-6	.	TRBD1	CASSLPGTGVSPLHF	TGTGCCAGCAGCTTACCCGGGACAGGGGTTTCACCCCTCCACTTT
20	TRBV2	TRBJ1-1	.	.	CASSDWTALEGVHMNTEAFF	TGTGCCAGCAGTGATTGGACAGCCCTTGAAGGGGTCCACATGAACACTGAAGCTTTCTTT
17	TRBV25-1	TRBJ2-3	.	TRBD2	CASSEGKTSGSTDTQYF	TGTGCCAGCAGTGAGGGTAAAACTAGCGGTAGCACAGATACGCAGTATTTT
14	TRBV7-9	TRBJ1-2	few	TRBD1	CASSPAGTGDGYTF	TGTGCCAGCAGCCCGGCCGGGACAGGGGATGGCTACACCTTC
16	TRBV19	TRBJ2-7	.	TRBD2	CASSDPRLAGSYEQYF	TGTGCCAGTAGTGACCCGCGACTAGCCGGTTCCTACGAGCAGTACTTC
15	TRBV28	TRBJ1-5	once	TRBD1	CASSRVQGMNQPQHF	TGTGCCAGCAGCCGCGTACAGGGGATGAATCAGCCCCAGCATTTT
13	TRBV27	TRBJ2-7	.	.	CASSLSSGNEQYF	TGTGCCAGCAGTTTATCCTCAGGGAACGAGCAGTACTTC
13	TRBV9	TRBJ2-3	.	.	CASSARMGLTQYF	TGTGCCAGCAGCGCACGGATGGGGCTTACGCAGTATTTT
14	TRBV7-2	TRBJ1-1	few	TRBD1	CASSLVARGWEAFF	TGTGCCAGCAGCTTAGTGGCCAGGGGGTGGGAAGCTTTCTTT
13	TRBV29-1	TRBJ2-2	.	TRBD2	CSVEGGVGGELFF	TGCAGCGTTGAGGGGGGGGTCGGCGGGGAGCTGTTTTTT
16	TRBV25-1	TRBJ2-5	once	TRBD2	CASSSGAGGLRETQYF	TGTGCCAGCAGTAGCGGGGCGGGAGGTTTAAGAGAGACCCAGTACTTC
14	TRBV19	TRBJ1-6	once	.	CASSPTGPNSPLHF	TGTGCCAGTAGTCCGACAGGTCCTAATTCACCCCTCCACTTT
14	TRBV11-2	TRBJ2-7	.	TRBD1	CASSSGQVLYEQYF	TGTGCCAGCAGCTCGGGACAGGTCCTCTACGAGCAGTACTTC
11	TRBV24-1	TRBJ1-2	.	.	CATSDIDGYTF	TGTGCCACCAGTGATATAGATGGCTACACCTTC
15	TRBV7-9	TRBJ2-2	.	.	CATPAGAIGTGELFF	TGTGCCACCCCGGCGGGGGCGATAGGCACCGGGGAGCTGTTTTTT
15	TRBV5-4	TRBJ1-1	.	.	CASSSLLQGNTEAFF	TGTGCCAGCAGCTCACTTCTACAGGGGAACACTGAAGCTTTCTTT
15	TRBV9	TRBJ1-4	.	TRBD1	CASSVGGTGGEKLFF	TGTGCCAGCAGCGTAGGTGGGACAGGGGGTGAAAAACTGTTTTTT
15	TRBV2	TRBJ2-1	.	TRBD1	CASREGQGARNEQFF	TGTGCCAGCAGAGAGGGACAGGGGGCGCGGAATGAGCAGTTCTTC
20	TRBV7-6	TRBJ2-2	.	.	CASSVIFSYSGTSGAGELFF	TGTGCCAGCAGCGTTATCTTTTCTTACTCCGGGACCTCGGGGGCCGGGGAGCTGTTTTTT
14	TRBV19	TRBJ1-2	.	.	CASTPSRSFDGYTF	TGTGCCAGTACCCCAAGTAGGAGTTTTGATGGCTACACCTTC
14	TRBV24-1	TRBJ2-3	.	.	CATSGRTSTDTQYF	TGTGCCACCAGTGGACGGACTAGCACAGATACGCAGTATTTT
17	TRBV7-9	TRBJ2-3	.	TRBD2	CASSPKTSGIITDTQYF	TGTGCCAGCAGCCCGAAGACTAGCGGGATAATTACAGATACGCAGTATTTT
14	TRBV15	TRBJ1-2	.	.	CATSRDIGGYGYTF	TGTGCCACCAGCAGAGATATAGGGGGCTATGGCTACACCTTC
17	TRBV2	TRBJ2-3	.	TRBD2	CASSALAGGSSTDTQYF	TGTGCCAGCAGTGCTCTAGCGGGAGGGTCTAGCACAGATACGCAGTATTTT
15	TRBV6-4	TRBJ2-1	.	TRBD2	CASSLGTSYNNEQFF	TGTGCCAGCAGTCTTGGGACTAGCTACAACAATGAGCAGTTCTTC
13	TRBV29-1	TRBJ1-5	.	.	CSVGQVWNQPQHF	TGCAGCGTTGGACAGGTTTGGAATCAGCCCCAGCATTTT
16	TRBV3-1/TRBV3-2	TRBJ2-2	.	.	CASSQDQGTNTGELFF	TGTGCCAGCAGCCAAGATCAGGGAACGAACACCGGGGAGCTGTTTTTT
13	TRBV4-1	TRBJ1-1	.	.	CASSQEQAAVSFF	TGCGCCAGCAGCCAAGAACAGGCGGCTGTATCTTTCTTT
13	TRBV6-6	TRBJ1-2	.	.	CASSPGGAYGYTF	TGTGCCAGCAGCCCGGGGGGGGCCTATGGCTACACCTTC
14	TRBV5-6	TRBJ2-7	.	TRBD2	CASRNRGGRYEQYF	TGTGCCAGCAGGAACCGGGGGGGGCGGTACGAGCAGTACTTC